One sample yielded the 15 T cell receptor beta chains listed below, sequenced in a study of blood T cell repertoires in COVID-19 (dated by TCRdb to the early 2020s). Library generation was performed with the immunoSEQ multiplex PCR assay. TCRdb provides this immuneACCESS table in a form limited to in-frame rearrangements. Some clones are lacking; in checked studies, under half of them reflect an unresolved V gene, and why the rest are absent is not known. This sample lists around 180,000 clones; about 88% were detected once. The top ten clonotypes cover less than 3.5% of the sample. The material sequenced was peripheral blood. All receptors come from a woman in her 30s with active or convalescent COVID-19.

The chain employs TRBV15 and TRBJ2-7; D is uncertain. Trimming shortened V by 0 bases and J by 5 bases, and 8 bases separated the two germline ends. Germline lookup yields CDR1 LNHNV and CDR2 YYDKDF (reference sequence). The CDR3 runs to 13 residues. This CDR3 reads CATSRDYTDEQYF. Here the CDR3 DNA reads TGTGCCACCAGCAGAGATTACACAGACGAGCAGTACTTC.

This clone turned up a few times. The DNA for the CDR3 is TGTGCCAGCAGCTTGTCTAGCGGGAGCTACAATGAGCAGTTCTTC. Translated: CASSLSSGSYNEQFF. The chain uses TRBV11-2 and TRBJ2-1, with TRBD2 identical over 10 bases. V gave up 3 bases and J gave up 3 bases; unmatched junction bases: 2. CDR3 size: 15 residues. Germline V gene data show CDR1 as SGHAT and CDR2 as FQNNGV.

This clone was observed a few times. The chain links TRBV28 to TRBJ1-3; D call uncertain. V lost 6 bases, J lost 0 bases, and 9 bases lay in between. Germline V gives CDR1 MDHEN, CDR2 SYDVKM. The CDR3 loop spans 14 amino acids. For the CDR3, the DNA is TGTGCCAGCAGGCCGAGTTTCTCTGGAAACACCATATATTTT. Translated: CASRPSFSGNTIYF.

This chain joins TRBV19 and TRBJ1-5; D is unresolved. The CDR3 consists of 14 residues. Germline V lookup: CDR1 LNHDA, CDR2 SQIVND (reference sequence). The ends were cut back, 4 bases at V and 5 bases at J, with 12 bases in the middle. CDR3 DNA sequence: TGTGCCAGTAGTAGAGGGTACGGGCATCAGCCCCAGCATTTT. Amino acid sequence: CASSRGYGHQPQHF.

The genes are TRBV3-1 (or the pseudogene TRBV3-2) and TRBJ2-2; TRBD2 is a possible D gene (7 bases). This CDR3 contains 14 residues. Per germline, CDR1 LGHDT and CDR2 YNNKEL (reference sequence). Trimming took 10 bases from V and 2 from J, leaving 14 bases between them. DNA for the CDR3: TGTGCCACCCGGGGGGCTCGCAACACCGGGGAGCTGTTTTTT. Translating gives CATRGARNTGELFF.

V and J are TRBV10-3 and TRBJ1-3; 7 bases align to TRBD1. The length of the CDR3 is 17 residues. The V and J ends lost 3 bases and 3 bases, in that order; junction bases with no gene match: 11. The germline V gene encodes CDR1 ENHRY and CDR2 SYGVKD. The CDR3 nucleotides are TGTGCCATCAGTGATTCTCCGGGACAGACTGATGGAAACACCATATATTTT. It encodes CAISDSPGQTDGNTIYF.

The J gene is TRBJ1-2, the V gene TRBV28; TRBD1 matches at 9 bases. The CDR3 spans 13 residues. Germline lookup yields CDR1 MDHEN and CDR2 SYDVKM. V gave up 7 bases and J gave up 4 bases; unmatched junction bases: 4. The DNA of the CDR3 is TGTGCCAGCAATCCGGACAGGGGCTATGGCTACACCTTC. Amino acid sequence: CASNPDRGYGYTF.

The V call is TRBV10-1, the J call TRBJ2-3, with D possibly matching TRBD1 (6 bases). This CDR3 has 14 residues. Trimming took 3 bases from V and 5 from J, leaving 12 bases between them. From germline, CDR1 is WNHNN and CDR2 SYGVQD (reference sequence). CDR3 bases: TGCGCCAGCAGTGATGGCAGGGGATTAGATACGCAGTATTTT. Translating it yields CASSDGRGLDTQYF.

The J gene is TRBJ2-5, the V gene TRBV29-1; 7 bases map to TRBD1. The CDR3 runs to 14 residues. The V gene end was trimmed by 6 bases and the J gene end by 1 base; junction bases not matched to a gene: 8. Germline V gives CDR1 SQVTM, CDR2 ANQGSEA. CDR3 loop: CSVKGATFQETQYF. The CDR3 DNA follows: TGCAGCGTCAAGGGGGCAACCTTCCAAGAGACCCAGTACTTC.

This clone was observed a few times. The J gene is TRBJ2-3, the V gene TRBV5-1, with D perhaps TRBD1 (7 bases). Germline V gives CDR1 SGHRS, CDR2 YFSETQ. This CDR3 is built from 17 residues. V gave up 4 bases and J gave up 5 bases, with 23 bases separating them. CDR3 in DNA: TGCGCCAGCAGCCCCTTGACAGGTTCCCAGGGGGGAGATACGCAGTATTTT. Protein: CASSPLTGSQGGDTQYF.

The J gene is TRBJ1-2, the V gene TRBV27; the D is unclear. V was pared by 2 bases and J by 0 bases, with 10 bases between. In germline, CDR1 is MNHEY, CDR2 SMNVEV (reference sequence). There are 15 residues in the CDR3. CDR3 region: CASSLNPTSNYGYTF. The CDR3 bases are TGTGCCAGCAGTTTAAACCCGACTTCTAACTATGGCTACACCTTC.

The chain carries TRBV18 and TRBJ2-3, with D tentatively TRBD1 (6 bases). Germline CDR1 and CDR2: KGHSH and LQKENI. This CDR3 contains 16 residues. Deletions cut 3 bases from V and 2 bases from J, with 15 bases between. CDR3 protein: CASSPPQGTLTDTQYF. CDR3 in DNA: TGTGCCAGCTCACCCCCCCAGGGGACGCTCACAGATACGCAGTATTTT.

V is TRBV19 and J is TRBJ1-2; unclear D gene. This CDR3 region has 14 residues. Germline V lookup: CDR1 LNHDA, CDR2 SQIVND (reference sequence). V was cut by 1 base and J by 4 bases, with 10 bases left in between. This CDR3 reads CASSIGTAGYGYTF. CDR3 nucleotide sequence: TGTGCCAGTAGTATAGGTACGGCAGGCTATGGCTACACCTTC.

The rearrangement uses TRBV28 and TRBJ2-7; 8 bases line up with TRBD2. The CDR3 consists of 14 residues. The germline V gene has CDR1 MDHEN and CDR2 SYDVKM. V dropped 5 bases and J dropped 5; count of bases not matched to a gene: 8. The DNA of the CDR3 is TGTGCCAGCAGTGCCACCGGGACTAGAGACGAGCAGTACTTC. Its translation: CASSATGTRDEQYF. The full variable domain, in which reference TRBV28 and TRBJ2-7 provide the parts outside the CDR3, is DVKVTQSSRYLVKRTGEKVFLECVQDMDHENMFWYRQDPGLGLRLIYFSYDVKMKEKGDIPEGYSVSREKKERFSLILESASTNQTSMYLCASSATGTRDEQYFGPGTRLTVT.

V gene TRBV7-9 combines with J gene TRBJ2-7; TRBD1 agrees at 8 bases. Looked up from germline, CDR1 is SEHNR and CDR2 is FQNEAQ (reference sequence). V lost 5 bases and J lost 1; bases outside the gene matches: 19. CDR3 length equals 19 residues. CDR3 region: CASSLPGGMDRAPSYEQYF. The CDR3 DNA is TGTGCCAGCAGCCTTCCTGGGGGCATGGACAGGGCCCCATCCTACGAGCAGTACTTC.